The present entry profiles one T cell receptor (beta chain) with its context. Which antigen it targets is not known. Base quality data are lacking; no much larger clone is found one base away. Other DNA sequences of this sample code for an identical CDR3. V is pruned by 6 bases and J by 4 bases, leaving 4 bases of the junction without a gene match. From its cysteine to its phenylalanine, the CDR3 spans 16 amino acids. Only CDR3 DNA is held: 48 bases, read in frame from base 1. As encoded in the germline V gene (reference sequence), CDR1 is LNHDA while CDR2 is SQIVND. These data belong to a study of Ad26.COV2.S vaccination and SARS-CoV-2 variants (dated by TCRdb to the early 2020s). Turning to the overall study: Donors in the vaccine arm were drawn from COV1001, a multicentre, randomized, double-blind, placebo-controlled phase I-IIa trial testing Ad26.COV2.S in healthy adults. Ad26.COV2.S was given intramuscularly at 5x10^10 or 1x10^11 viral particles, as a single shot or as two shots 56 days apart. Investigators did not know the trial group allocation while performing experiments and assessing outcomes. Sequencing of the TCRbeta repertoire served to evaluate the specificity and breadth of SARS-CoV-2-reactive T cell receptors following Ad26.COV2.S vaccination. Participants in the trial were split at random into five groups of five each, receiving low-dose or high-dose Ad26.COV2.S once or twice, or else placebo on both occasions. A total of 32 samples were included in the TCR-sequenced set, comprising roughly 19 Ad26.COV2.S vaccine recipients, 5 placebo recipients and 8 SARS-CoV-2 convalescent individuals. Results and caveats for the whole study, not just this receptor: After vaccination, substantial breadth of spike-specific CD8+ and CD4+ T cell responses was reported. Comparable non-spike TCR breadth was observed between vaccine and placebo recipients, consistent with only spike being contained in the vaccine. Higher spike-specific TCR breadth was observed in Ad26.COV2.S recipients than in placebo recipients (P = 0.0014). The study lacked the statistical power to compare responses across vaccine doses or regimens. The authors noted that the TCR breadth and depth analyses may have underestimated total T cell responses.

This specimen's treatment or condition label, per the study, means: around 19 received Ad26.COV2.S at low or high dose, single or two shots; roughly 5 received placebo; per-sample allocation not given. For vaccine and placebo recipients, repertoires were sequenced using samples collected on day 63 after the first injection. Between 29 July and 7 August 2020, Cohort 1b enrolled about 27 adults aged 18-55 years at one site in Boston, USA. Ad26.COV2.S was a replication-incompetent adenovirus type 26 vector expressing a prefusion-stabilized SARS-CoV-2 spike protein from the original Wuhan strain. The immunoSEQ Assay was the method used to sequence TCRbeta CDR3 regions. After extraction, genomic DNA underwent amplification by bias-controlled multiplex PCR, followed by high-throughput sequencing. The authors' pipeline ran thus. To quantify the absolute abundance of every unique TCRbeta CDR3 region, sequences were collapsed and filtered. Usable DNA was measured by amplifying reference genes present in all nucleated cells, and TCRbeta template counts were normalized to that usable DNA to estimate T cell fraction. Repertoire TCRs were annotated as SARS-CoV-2-specific when V gene, CDR3 amino acid sequence and J gene were exactly matched to a known reactive TCR set. The reference SARS-CoV-2 TCR set was obtained from MIRA and was filtered for enrichment in COVID-19-positive ImmuneCODE repertoires, whereby public or cross-reactive TCRs were removed. Using the MIRA antigens, annotated TCRs were further analysed by specific ORF or by position within an ORF. Breadth was defined as the number of annotated unique rearrangements divided by the total number of unique productive rearrangements, and depth was defined as the summed frequency of the annotated unique rearrangements. Two-sided Wilcoxon rank-sum tests were used to compare TCR breadth between groups. TCRdb retrieved this table from immuneACCESS and kept in-frame rearrangements only. Not all clones are present; in checked studies, unresolved V genes account for under half, and no reason is known for the remainder. The V and J calls and clone size were taken over from that table, and D and trimming were inferred from the DNA. The sample table holds more than 350,000 clones, of which roughly 90% were seen once. Of the sample, about 12% falls within the top ten clones.

This receptor was taken from a person between 18 and 65 years old who received the Ad26.COV2.S COVID-19 vaccine or a placebo. The sequence is built from TRBV19 and TRBJ2-2, with 14 middle bases fitting TRBD2. Sequencing used peripheral blood, obtained in a trial of Ad26.COV2.S vaccine versus placebo. The CDR3 reads CASSTGLAGVTGELFF. The sequence in DNA is TGTGCCAGTAGCACGGGACTAGCGGGAGTCACCGGGGAGCTGTTTTTT.